These 3 T cell receptor beta chains were sequenced from one sample in a study of blood T cell repertoires in COVID-19. Sequencing was performed with immunoSEQ multiplex PCR; in TCRdb, only in-frame clones are kept and a portion is missing. The sample has some 290,000 clones, about 88% seen once; the top ten hold around 11%. Input material: peripheral blood. The receptors originated from a woman aged 25-40 years with COVID-19, enrolled during active disease.

Only a few counts were recorded for this clone. V and J are TRBV6-5 and TRBJ1-1, with 7 bases fitting TRBD1. The CDR3 extends over 13 amino acids. With V trimmed by 4 bases and J by 6 bases, 5 bases remained unmatched. Germline V gene lookup returns CDR1 MNHEY and CDR2 SVGAGI. DNA of the CDR3: TGTGCCAGCAGTTCGACAGGGCGACCTGAAGCTTTCTTT. It is translated as CASSSTGRPEAFF.

This chain links TRBV3-1 (or the pseudogene TRBV3-2) with TRBJ2-1; 11 bases align to TRBD2. The CDR3 runs to 17 residues. The J segment lost 2 bases and the V segment lost 4 bases, leaving 7 bases of the junction unmatched. The germline V gene has CDR1 LGHDT and CDR2 YNNKEL (reference sequence). The CDR3 region is CASSRNPGLAAYNEQFF. The CDR3 DNA is TGTGCCAGCAGCCGCAACCCGGGACTAGCGGCCTACAATGAGCAGTTCTTC.

The V call is TRBV5-5, the J call TRBJ1-1, with D maybe TRBD1 (5 bases). The V and J ends lost 4 bases and 1 base respectively, with 17 bases between them. Germline-derived CDR1 and CDR2 are SGHKS and YYEKEE (reference sequence). The CDR3 loop spans 16 amino acids. The CDR3 loop reads CASSHPKRDGNTEAFF. CDR3 coding DNA: TGTGCCAGCAGCCACCCCAAGCGGGACGGGAACACTGAAGCTTTCTTT.